Listed below are T cell receptor beta chains from one sample, sequenced in a study of OX40 agonist ivuxolimab in advanced cancers. The data were produced by immunoSEQ multiplex PCR, yet TCRdb's version contains in-frame clones alone and is incomplete. There are about 58,000 clones in the sample; 88% occur only once, and 0.76% lies in the top ten. The sequencing used CD4+ or CD8+ T cells sorted from blood, collected in a trial of the OX40 agonist ivuxolimab. The source is an adult with an advanced solid tumor such as melanoma, head and neck, liver or kidney cancer. The CDR3 runs from the conserved cysteine through the conserved F or W. A D gene is named only where the DNA matches it firmly. Size values are once, few and many counts, or a class for expanded clones, and some rows have none.

clone_size	j_call	d_call	v_call	cdr3_aa	cdr3_nt
.	TRBJ1-5	.	TRBV7-9	CASSRDGTQPQHF	TGTGCCAGCAGCCGAGACGGGACCCAGCCCCAGCATTTT
.	TRBJ2-7	.	TRBV28	CASVAASSYEQYF	TGTGCCAGCGTTGCCGCGAGCTCCTACGAGCAGTACTTC
.	TRBJ2-7	TRBD1	TRBV29-1	CSVAPGQGPQQYF	TGCAGCGTCGCTCCGGGACAGGGGCCTCAGCAGTACTTC
.	TRBJ2-1	TRBD2	TRBV5-1	CASSLTSGPYNEQFF	TGCGCCAGCAGCTTGACTAGCGGACCCTACAATGAGCAGTTCTTC
.	TRBJ2-1	.	TRBV21-1	CASSRPGRPWDNEQFF	TGTGCCAGCAGTCGTCCGGGACGTCCATGGGACAATGAGCAGTTCTTC
.	TRBJ2-2	.	TRBV9	CASSVSGATGRTGELFF	TGTGCCAGCAGCGTCTCGGGGGCGACGGGCCGAACCGGGGAGCTGTTTTTT
.	TRBJ2-1	.	TRBV7-3	CASSSASTKQFF	TGTGCCAGCAGCTCCGCGTCCACTAAGCAGTTCTTC
once	TRBJ1-5	.	TRBV6-5	CASSRGGDGNQPQHF	TGTGCCAGCAGCAGGGGAGGGGATGGCAATCAGCCCCAGCATTTT
.	TRBJ2-7	TRBD2	TRBV5-4	CASSASTSGVYEQYF	TGTGCCAGCAGCGCGTCGACTAGCGGGGTCTACGAGCAGTACTTC
few	TRBJ2-7	.	TRBV25-1	CASSGDTTYEQYF	TGTGCCAGCAGTGGAGACACTACCTACGAGCAGTACTTC
few	TRBJ1-5	.	TRBV28	CASSPTGSSNQPQHF	TGTGCCAGCAGTCCTACAGGGTCTAGCAATCAGCCCCAGCATTTT
once	TRBJ2-5	TRBD2	TRBV5-1	CASSPGLAMMETQYF	TGCGCCAGCAGCCCCGGACTAGCTATGATGGAGACCCAGTACTTC
once	TRBJ2-7	.	TRBV2	CASNFDRSRGEYF	TGTGCCAGCAATTTTGACCGGTCCCGTGGGGAGTACTTC
.	TRBJ2-2	.	TRBV6-1	CASAGTNTGELFF	TGTGCCAGTGCCGGGACAAACACCGGGGAGCTGTTTTTT
.	TRBJ2-7	.	TRBV28	CASSWIQGIDEQYF	TGTGCCAGCAGTTGGATTCAAGGGATAGACGAGCAGTACTTC
few	TRBJ1-1	.	TRBV5-6	CASSLAVGEDAFF	TGTGCCAGCAGCTTGGCCGTTGGTGAAGACGCTTTCTTT
.	TRBJ2-3	TRBD2	TRBV7-3	CASSLSGSADTQYF	TGTGCCAGCAGCTTAAGCGGGAGCGCAGATACGCAGTATTTT
.	TRBJ1-5	TRBD1	TRBV6-1	CASRTGGRNQPQHF	TGTGCCAGCCGGACAGGGGGTCGCAATCAGCCCCAGCATTTT
once	TRBJ1-2	TRBD1	TRBV28	CASSLPTDNRGRTWGYTF	TGTGCCAGCAGTTTACCCACCGATAACAGGGGGCGCACGTGGGGCTACACCTTC
.	TRBJ2-2	.	TRBV19	CASRPGGGTGELFF	TGTGCCAGTAGGCCAGGGGGGGGCACCGGGGAGCTGTTTTTT
.	TRBJ2-1	TRBD2	TRBV7-3	CASGTQVAGHNEQFF	TGTGCCAGCGGAACCCAGGTAGCGGGGCACAATGAGCAGTTCTTC
.	TRBJ2-3	TRBD2	TRBV11-2	CASNTVGRQREGDTQYF	TGTGCCAGCAACACCGTGGGGCGGCAGCGGGAGGGAGATACGCAGTATTTT
.	TRBJ1-5	.	TRBV6-1	CASSFGAGASQPQHF	TGTGCCAGCAGTTTTGGTGCAGGGGCGAGTCAGCCCCAGCATTTT
.	TRBJ2-1	.	TRBV4-1	CASSQGWGRHEQFF	TGCGCCAGCAGCCAGGGGTGGGGGAGGCATGAGCAGTTCTTC
few	TRBJ1-1	.	TRBV5-1	CASTYGRGTEAFF	TGCGCCAGCACGTATGGGAGGGGCACTGAAGCTTTCTTT
.	TRBJ2-7	.	TRBV27	CASSSGISEQYF	TGTGCCAGCAGTTCTGGAATCAGCGAGCAGTACTTC
once	TRBJ2-2	TRBD1	TRBV25-1	CASCRQGNTGELFF	TGTGCCAGCTGCCGACAGGGGAACACCGGGGAGCTGTTTTTT
few	TRBJ2-3	TRBD2	TRBV7-3	CASSASGKQDTQYF	TGTGCCAGCAGCGCCAGCGGGAAGCAGGATACGCAGTATTTT
.	TRBJ2-7	.	TRBV6-5	CASGGGTGTYEQYF	TGTGCCAGCGGTGGAGGCACGGGTACCTACGAGCAGTACTTC
.	TRBJ2-7	.	TRBV7-2	CASSLGNRRVGEQYF	TGTGCCAGCAGCTTAGGCAATAGACGGGTCGGCGAGCAGTACTTC
.	TRBJ2-5	.	TRBV6-1	CASPRNPSEAQYF	TGTGCCAGCCCAAGAAATCCAAGTGAGGCCCAGTACTTC
.	TRBJ2-7	.	TRBV29-1	CSANDGGGLQYF	TGCAGCGCCAATGATGGGGGCGGGCTGCAGTACTTC
.	TRBJ1-5	TRBD1	TRBV2	CASSDYRGNQPQHF	TGTGCCAGCAGTGATTACAGGGGGAATCAGCCCCAGCATTTT
.	TRBJ2-1	.	TRBV19	CASSIAADNEQFF	TGTGCCAGTAGTATAGCAGCTGACAATGAGCAGTTCTTC
few	TRBJ2-3	.	TRBV7-9	CASSLRRGRTDTQYF	TGTGCCAGCAGCTTACGGCGGGGGCGCACAGATACGCAGTATTTT
.	TRBJ1-5	TRBD1	TRBV5-6	CASSRTGQQPQHF	TGTGCCAGCAGCCGGACAGGACAGCAGCCCCAGCATTTT
few	TRBJ1-5	.	TRBV4-3	CASSQSAGIMQPQHF	TGCGCCAGCAGCCAATCAGCAGGGATCATGCAGCCCCAGCATTTT
.	TRBJ1-6	.	TRBV30	CAWSTGTSNSPLHF	TGTGCCTGGTCAACCGGGACCAGTAATTCACCCCTCCACTTT
.	TRBJ2-7	.	TRBV5-1	CASSLVDSYEQYF	TGCGCCAGCAGCTTAGTCGACTCCTACGAGCAGTACTTC
.	TRBJ1-2	.	TRBV6-6	CAIDDAHGYTF	TGTGCCATCGACGACGCCCATGGCTACACCTTC
.	TRBJ2-1	.	TRBV5-8	CASLPGLGSYNEQFF	TGTGCCAGCCTTCCCGGGTTAGGGTCCTACAATGAGCAGTTCTTC
.	TRBJ2-7	.	TRBV6-5	CASREASEQYF	TGTGCCAGCAGGGAAGCAAGCGAGCAGTACTTC
once	TRBJ1-2	.	TRBV7-3	CASSLRQGILPETDGYTF	TGTGCCAGCAGCTTAAGGCAGGGCATCCTACCCGAAACGGATGGCTACACCTTC
.	TRBJ2-2	.	TRBV28	CASSLSGGELFF	TGTGCCAGCAGTTTATCAGGCGGGGAGCTGTTTTTT
.	TRBJ1-4	.	TRBV4-1	CASSPIAGKLFF	TGCGCCAGCAGCCCCATTGCGGGAAAACTGTTTTTT
.	TRBJ2-3	.	TRBV19	CASSESTGTDTQYF	TGTGCCAGTAGTGAGTCTACGGGCACAGATACGCAGTATTTT
.	TRBJ2-2	.	TRBV7-9	CASSLASLAGELFF	TGTGCCAGCAGCTTAGCATCACTGGCCGGGGAGCTGTTTTTT
.	TRBJ2-3	.	TRBV29-1	CSVGGGRDSTSTDTQYF	TGCAGCGTTGGGGGGGGGCGTGATTCCACTAGCACAGATACGCAGTATTTT
.	TRBJ2-2	TRBD1	TRBV7-3	CASSPRTGAGELFF	TGTGCCAGCAGCCCGCGGACAGGGGCCGGGGAGCTGTTTTTT
.	TRBJ2-1	TRBD2	TRBV14	CASSQGLAGAGGQFF	TGTGCCAGCAGCCAAGGTCTAGCGGGGGCTGGGGGGCAGTTCTTC
.	TRBJ2-5	.	TRBV7-2	CASSLRLEETQYF	TGTGCCAGCAGCTTACGTTTGGAAGAGACCCAGTACTTC